The clone carrying this TCR beta chain was seen more than once but under ten times. The antigen is not known. Exclusion of patients followed from uncontrolled infection, other autoimmune disease, pregnancy or lactation. This sample holds PBMCs from roughly 10 ml fresh peripheral blood. RNA transcripts provided the source from which TCR beta CDR3 regions were amplified. HTBI primers drove first-round RT-PCR of the TCR CDR3. TCRdb processed the multiplex PCR reads anew with MiXCR; each CDR3 protein has one entry. Of fewer than 900,000 distinct CDR3 sequences listed, 16% are singletons. This record comes from a study of T cells in Graves' hyperthyroidism and ophthalmopathy. Study-level findings and limits: A 13 V-J model separated ophthalmopathy from stable hyperthyroidism. Appearing also in blood were most of the thyroid clonotypes expanded above 0.001.

This TCR derives from a man between 18 and 29 years old with Graves' hyperthyroidism. The source material was blood.

CDR3 nucleotides: TGTGCCGCCCGGGAGGGCCAAGAGACCCAGTACTTC. Amino acids: CAAREGQETQYF. The chain recombines TRBV28 with TRBJ2-5; TRBD2 agrees at 8 bases. The V gene's germline CDR1 is MDHEN and CDR2 SYDVKM. The CDR3 contains 12 residues. V dropped 11 bases and J dropped 1; count of bases not matched to a gene: 3. Full variable domain (rest looked up from reference TRBV28 and TRBJ2-5): DVKVTQSSRYLVKRTGEKVFLECVQDMDHENMFWYRQDPGLGLRLIYFSYDVKMKEKGDIPEGYSVSREKKERFSLILESASTNQTSMYLCAAREGQETQYFGPGTRLLVL.